Below are 3 T cell receptor beta chains sequenced from a single sample in a study of blood T cell repertoires in COVID-19. Sequenced by immunoSEQ multiplex PCR; TCRdb stores in-frame clones only, minus some. The sample has over 250,000 clones, about 80% seen once. Sequencing used peripheral blood. Source of these receptors: a woman in her forties or fifties who had recovered from COVID-19.

V gene TRBV5-4 combines with J gene TRBJ1-2; 9 nucleotides align to TRBD1. The CDR3 is made up of 15 amino acids. The V and J ends lost 5 bases and 5 bases, in that order; junction bases with no gene match: 10. Germline V gives CDR1 SGHNT, CDR2 YYREEE (reference sequence). The CDR3 nucleotides read TGTGCCAGCAGGCAACCGGGACAGGGCCCTTATGGCTACACCTTC. This translates into CASRQPGQGPYGYTF.

This clone was picked up one time. The CDR3, as DNA: TGTGCCAGCAGCTTATCCGGGACTAGCGGGACAGATACGCAGTATTTT. As protein: CASSLSGTSGTDTQYF. The chain combines TRBV7-2 with TRBJ2-3; 12 bases map to TRBD2. V was pared by 2 bases and J by 3 bases, with 3 bases of the junction left unmatched. In germline, CDR1 is SGHTA, CDR2 FQGNSA. This CDR3 is 16 amino acids long.

The chain is built from TRBV5-1 and TRBJ2-7, with 10 nucleotides matching TRBD2. Germline loops: CDR1 SGHRS, CDR2 YFSETQ. The CDR3 extends over 14 amino acids. The junction had 2 bases not matched to a gene; V was cut back by 0 bases and J by 5 bases. The CDR3 region has the DNA TGCGCCAGCAGCTTGGGTAGCGGGGGGAACGAGCAGTACTTC. Residues: CASSLGSGGNEQYF.